This T cell receptor (beta chain) was profiled in a study of beta chain features in type 1 diabetes. Note on this clone: Its target is unknown.

Regarding the study as a whole: Researchers caution that PCR might favor shorter templates, equally among patients and controls. Patients' naive, central memory and regulatory TCRB repertoires appeared more alike than those of healthy donors. TCRB CDR3s from Type 1 diabetes patients were moderately but significantly shorter in all four CD4+ subsets. Any HLA-type effect on TCRB rearrangement remained unresolved here.

Isolated RNA was reverse transcribed in full, so expressed TCRB transcripts were sequenced. This table comes from immunoSEQ multiplex PCR, and its TCRdb copy is limited to in-frame clones, with some not included. The sample carries about 340,000 clones, approximately 9.9% recorded once. The authors sorted CD4+ naive, central memory, regulatory and stem cell-like memory cells via CD45RO/CCR7/CD25/CD127/CD95/CD27. CDR1 and CDR2 from the germline V gene are MNHEY and SMNVEV (reference sequence). The CDR3 covers 16 residues. The J segment lost 4 bases and the V segment lost 2 bases, leaving 3 bases of the junction unmatched.

This sequence originates from a man younger than 45 with type 1 diabetes. The genes are TRBV27 and TRBJ1-6; 9 bases are a match to TRBD1. Sequencing was done on a sample of central memory CD4+ T cells from blood. In DNA form, the CDR3 reads TGTGCCAGCAGTTTAACGGGACAGGGTTATAATTCACCCCTCCACTTT. Its protein is CASSLTGQGYNSPLHF.